These T cell receptor beta chains were read from a single sample in a study of T cell responses to AZD1222 COVID-19 vaccine. This table comes from immunoSEQ multiplex PCR, and its TCRdb copy is limited to in-frame clones, with some not included. The sample has 100,000 to 150,000 clones; more than 70% are singletons. The sequences come from peripheral blood, collected on day 0 of AZD1222 vaccination. These receptors all stem from an adult in good health. The CDR3 runs from the conserved cysteine through the conserved F or W. Fields, in order: J gene, V gene, D gene, clone size, CDR3 protein, CDR3 DNA. A D gene is named only where the DNA matches it firmly. Clone size is given for some rows only: seen once, a few or many times, or a class if the clone is expanded.

TRBJ1-2 TRBV5-1 - - CASSLTIEITRRGYTF TGCGCCAGCAGCCTGACCATCGAGATAACTCGAAGGGGCTACACCTTC
TRBJ1-2 TRBV5-4 - - CASSKRTEYGYTF TGTGCCAGCAGCAAACGGACGGAGTATGGCTACACCTTC
TRBJ1-1 TRBV5-1 - - CASSLDGKTWTEAFF TGCGCCAGCAGCTTGGACGGGAAGACTTGGACTGAAGCTTTCTTT
TRBJ2-5 TRBV27 - - CASSLSRFQETQYF TGTGCCAGCAGTTTATCCCGCTTCCAAGAGACCCAGTACTTC
TRBJ1-6 TRBV19 TRBD1 - CASSIGGGLDSPLHF TGTGCCAGTAGTATAGGAGGGGGCTTGGATTCACCCCTCCACTTT
TRBJ1-2 TRBV18 - - CASSGAGPIGYTF TGTGCCAGCTCAGGAGCCGGCCCCATTGGCTACACCTTC
TRBJ2-5 TRBV5-1 - - CASSLEETQYF TGCGCCAGCAGCTTGGAAGAGACCCAGTACTTC
TRBJ1-2 TRBV27 TRBD1 - CASSLHRGENGYTF TGTGCCAGCAGTTTGCACAGGGGGGAAAATGGCTACACCTTC
TRBJ2-2 TRBV4-2 - few CASSQDPEGNTGELFF TGTGCCAGCAGCCAAGATCCAGAGGGGAACACCGGGGAGCTGTTTTTT
TRBJ1-2 TRBV7-9 - few CASSLLISMRVAHGYTF TGTGCCAGCAGCTTGTTGATCTCAATGAGGGTGGCGCATGGCTACACCTTC
TRBJ1-2 TRBV27 - - CASSMTENYGYTF TGTGCCAGCAGTATGACAGAAAACTATGGCTACACCTTC
TRBJ2-6 TRBV19 TRBD2 - CASSILAGHSGANVLTF TGTGCCAGTAGTATCCTAGCGGGCCACTCTGGGGCCAACGTCCTGACTTTC
TRBJ2-2 TRBV9 - - CASSLGNTGELFF TGTGCCAGCAGCCTCGGGAACACCGGGGAGCTGTTTTTT
TRBJ1-3 TRBV6-5 - - CASTVDPGNTIYF TGTGCCAGCACTGTCGACCCTGGAAACACCATATATTTT
TRBJ1-1 TRBV19 TRBD1 - CASSPGTALTEAFF TGTGCCAGTAGTCCGGGGACAGCCCTCACTGAAGCTTTCTTT
TRBJ2-7 TRBV25-1 TRBD1 - CASSETRDRNSYEQYF TGTGCCAGCAGTGAAACCCGGGACAGGAACTCCTACGAGCAGTACTTC
TRBJ1-5 TRBV7-2 - - CASSLVGTSFQPQHF TGTGCCAGCAGCTTAGTGGGGACCAGCTTTCAGCCCCAGCATTTT
TRBJ2-7 TRBV7-2 - - CASSLELNYEQYF TGTGCCAGCAGCTTAGAGCTTAACTACGAGCAGTACTTC
TRBJ1-4 TRBV7-9 - - CASSFPALLEKLFF TGTGCCAGCAGCTTTCCGGCCCTACTTGAAAAACTGTTTTTT
TRBJ2-2 TRBV19 TRBD1 - CASSGQGAVSGELFF TGTGCCAGTAGTGGGCAGGGGGCAGTTTCCGGGGAGCTGTTTTTT
TRBJ1-2 TRBV6-6 - - CASSLDRPRDGYTF TGTGCCAGCAGTCTAGACAGGCCAAGGGATGGCTACACCTTC
TRBJ2-1 TRBV9 - - CASSVESGTYNEQFF TGTGCCAGCAGCGTAGAGAGCGGTACCTACAATGAGCAGTTCTTC
TRBJ1-1 TRBV7-9 - once CASSRTQGLNTEAFF TGTGCCAGCAGTCGAACACAGGGCCTGAACACTGAAGCTTTCTTT
TRBJ1-1 TRBV29-1 TRBD1 - CSARTGSNTEAFF TGCAGCGCTCGGACAGGCAGTAACACTGAAGCTTTCTTT
TRBJ1-4 TRBV28 TRBD1 - CASSLSGGDNEKLFF TGTGCCAGCAGTTTATCAGGGGGCGATAATGAAAAACTGTTTTTT
TRBJ1-5 TRBV4-3 - - CASSQEVTLNRPQHF TGCGCCAGCAGCCAAGAGGTCACCTTAAATAGGCCCCAGCATTTT
TRBJ2-6 TRBV27 - - CASSTPSGANVLTF TGTGCCAGCAGTACCCCGTCTGGGGCCAACGTCCTGACTTTC
TRBJ2-7 TRBV10-3 - - CAISDPISYEQYF TGTGCCATCAGTGACCCTATCTCCTACGAGCAGTACTTC
TRBJ1-1 TRBV3-1/TRBV3-2 - - CASSQGWLNTEAFF TGTGCCAGCAGCCAAGGTTGGCTGAACACTGAAGCTTTCTTT
TRBJ2-3 TRBV4-3 TRBD2 - CASSQDSAGTSTFLDTQYF TGCGCCAGCAGCCAAGATTCGGCCGGGACTAGCACCTTTCTGGACACGCAGTATTTT
TRBJ2-7 TRBV27 TRBD1 - CASSLVRPGTGEYEQYF TGTGCCAGCAGTTTGGTCCGACCCGGGACAGGGGAGTACGAGCAGTACTTC
TRBJ2-5 TRBV5-4 - - CASSLVLAETQYF TGTGCCAGCAGCTTAGTACTAGCCGAGACCCAGTACTTC
TRBJ2-7 TRBV27 TRBD1 - CASSLSIGQGVGEQYF TGTGCCAGCAGTTTATCGATAGGACAGGGGGTTGGCGAGCAGTACTTC
TRBJ2-7 TRBV6-5 TRBD1 - CASRPSGTGGDEQYF TGTGCCAGCAGACCCTCCGGGACAGGGGGCGATGAGCAGTACTTC
TRBJ2-7 TRBV5-1 - - CASSFGGYEQYF TGCGCCAGCAGCTTCGGTGGCTACGAGCAGTACTTC
TRBJ1-1 TRBV9 - - CASSVEAHREGVAFF TGTGCCAGCAGCGTAGAGGCACACAGGGAAGGCGTAGCTTTCTTT
TRBJ1-5 TRBV4-1 - - CASSQERNGQPQHF TGCGCCAGCAGCCAAGAAAGGAATGGTCAGCCCCAGCATTTT
TRBJ1-6 TRBV27 TRBD1 - CASRTGVPLHNSPLHF TGTGCCAGCAGAACAGGGGTCCCTTTGCATAATTCACCCCTCCACTTT
TRBJ2-7 TRBV6-5 - - CASSATAGTYEQYF TGTGCCAGCAGCGCCACGGCAGGGACCTACGAGCAGTACTTC
TRBJ1-2 TRBV3-1/TRBV3-2 - few CASSQIRGYGYTF TGTGCCAGCAGCCAGATTAGAGGGTATGGCTACACCTTC
TRBJ2-2 TRBV6-5 - - CASSYTKPGELFF TGTGCCAGCAGTTACACCAAGCCCGGGGAGCTGTTTTTT
TRBJ1-1 TRBV18 - - CASSPFEENTEAFF TGTGCCAGCTCACCATTCGAGGAGAACACTGAAGCTTTCTTT
TRBJ2-5 TRBV29-1 TRBD1 - CSGTWTGEETQYF TGCAGCGGAACTTGGACAGGGGAAGAGACCCAGTACTTC
TRBJ2-1 TRBV2 TRBD2 - CASSGGLVRMNEQFF TGTGCCAGCAGTGGTGGACTAGTGCGGATGAATGAGCAGTTCTTC
TRBJ2-7 TRBV9 - - CASSSLGALGISEQYF TGTGCCAGCAGCTCCCTCGGGGCCCTAGGGATCTCCGAGCAGTACTTC
TRBJ2-7 TRBV28 - - CASSEPGGGSRYEQYF TGTGCCAGCAGTGAACCGGGGGGCGGGAGTAGATACGAGCAGTACTTC
TRBJ1-3 TRBV18 - - CASSPQGSRSGNTIYF TGTGCCAGCTCACCACAGGGAAGTAGGTCTGGAAACACCATATATTTT
TRBJ1-2 TRBV19 TRBD1 - CASSIPGQGADGYTF TGTGCCAGTAGTATACCGGGACAGGGGGCTGATGGCTACACCTTC
TRBJ1-1 TRBV13 - - CASSLGNTEAFF TGTGCCAGCAGCTTAGGGAACACTGAAGCTTTCTTT
TRBJ2-2 TRBV28 TRBD2 once CASSLGTSGTSNTGELFF TGTGCCAGCAGTTTAGGGACTAGCGGGACCTCGAACACCGGGGAGCTGTTTTTT
TRBJ1-5 TRBV19 TRBD1 - CASSARFDRGVNNQPQHF TGTGCCAGTAGTGCGCGCTTCGACAGGGGAGTGAACAATCAGCCCCAGCATTTT
TRBJ2-1 TRBV18 TRBD2 - CASSVAGGPSPYNEQFF TGTGCCAGCTCAGTAGCGGGAGGGCCGTCCCCCTACAATGAGCAGTTCTTC
TRBJ2-2 TRBV7-9 - - CASSFNRKVTGELFF TGTGCCAGCAGCTTTAACAGGAAAGTCACCGGGGAGCTGTTTTTT
TRBJ1-1 TRBV7-9 TRBD1 - CASSLRDRYTEAFF TGTGCCAGCAGCTTACGGGACAGGTACACTGAAGCTTTCTTT
TRBJ2-1 TRBV9 TRBD2 - CASSVSGSSYNEQFF TGTGCCAGCAGCGTTAGCGGGAGCTCCTACAATGAGCAGTTCTTC
TRBJ2-5 TRBV13 TRBD1 - CASSIPGQQETQYF TGTGCCAGCAGCATTCCGGGACAGCAAGAGACCCAGTACTTC
TRBJ1-1 TRBV5-4 - - CASSPARGYTEAFF TGTGCCAGCAGTCCGGCCCGGGGATACACTGAAGCTTTCTTT
TRBJ2-2 TRBV10-2 - - CASFNPGELFF TGCGCCAGTTTTAACCCCGGGGAGCTGTTTTTT